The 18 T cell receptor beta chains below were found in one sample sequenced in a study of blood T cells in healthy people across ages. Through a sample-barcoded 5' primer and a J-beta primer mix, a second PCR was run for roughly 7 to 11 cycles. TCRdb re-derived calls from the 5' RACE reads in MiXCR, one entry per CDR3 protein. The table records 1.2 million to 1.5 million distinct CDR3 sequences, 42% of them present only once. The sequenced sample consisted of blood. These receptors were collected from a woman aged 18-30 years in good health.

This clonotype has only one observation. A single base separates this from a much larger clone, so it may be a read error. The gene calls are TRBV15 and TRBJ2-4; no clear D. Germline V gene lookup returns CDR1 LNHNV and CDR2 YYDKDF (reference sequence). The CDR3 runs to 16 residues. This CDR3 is CPTSRERDIAKNIQYF. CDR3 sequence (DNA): TGTCCCACCAGCAGAGAAAGGGATATAGCCAAAAACATTCAGTACTTC.

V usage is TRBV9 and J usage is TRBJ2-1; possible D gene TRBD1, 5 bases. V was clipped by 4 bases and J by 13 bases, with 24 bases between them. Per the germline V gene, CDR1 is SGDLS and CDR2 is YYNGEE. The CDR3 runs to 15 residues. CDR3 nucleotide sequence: TGTGCCAGCAGCTCCTCCAGGGTATTCGGAGAGACCCAGTTCTTC. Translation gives CASSSSRVFGETQFF.

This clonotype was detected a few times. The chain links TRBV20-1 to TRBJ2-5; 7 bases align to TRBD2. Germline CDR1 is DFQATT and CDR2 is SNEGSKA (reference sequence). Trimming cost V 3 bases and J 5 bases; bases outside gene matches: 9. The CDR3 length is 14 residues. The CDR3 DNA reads TGCAGTGCTAGCCTTGCGGGAGCTATGGAGACCCAGTACTTC. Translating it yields CSASLAGAMETQYF.

The CDR3 loop reads CASSYAAANYGYTF. Here the CDR3 DNA reads TGTGCCAGCAGTTACGCAGCAGCTAACTATGGCTACACCTTC. V gene TRBV6-5 combines with J gene TRBJ1-2; D is uncertain. Trimming took 2 bases from V and 0 from J, leaving 7 bases between them. This CDR3 contains 14 residues. Germline V lookup: CDR1 MNHEY, CDR2 SVGAGI.

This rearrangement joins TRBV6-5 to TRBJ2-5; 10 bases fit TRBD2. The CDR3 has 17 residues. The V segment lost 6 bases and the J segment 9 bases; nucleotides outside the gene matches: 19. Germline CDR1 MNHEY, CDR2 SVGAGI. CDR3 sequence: CASSRRPGLANQWAQYF. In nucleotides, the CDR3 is TGTGCCAGCAGCCGCCGCCCGGGACTAGCGAATCAGTGGGCCCAGTACTTC.

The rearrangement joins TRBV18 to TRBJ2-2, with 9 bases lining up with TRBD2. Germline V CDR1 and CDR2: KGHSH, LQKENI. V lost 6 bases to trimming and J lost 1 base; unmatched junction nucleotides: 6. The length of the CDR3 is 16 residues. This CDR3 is CASSLRLAENTGELFF. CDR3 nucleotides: TGTGCCAGCTCGCTACGACTAGCGGAGAACACCGGGGAGCTGTTTTTT.

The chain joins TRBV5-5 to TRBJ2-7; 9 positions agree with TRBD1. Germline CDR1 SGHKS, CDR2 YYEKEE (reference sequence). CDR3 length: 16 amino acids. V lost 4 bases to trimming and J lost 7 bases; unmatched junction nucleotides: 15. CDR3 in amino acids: CASSGKTGTGTVEQYF. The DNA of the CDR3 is TGTGCCAGCAGCGGAAAGACCGGGACAGGGACGGTAGAGCAGTACTTC.

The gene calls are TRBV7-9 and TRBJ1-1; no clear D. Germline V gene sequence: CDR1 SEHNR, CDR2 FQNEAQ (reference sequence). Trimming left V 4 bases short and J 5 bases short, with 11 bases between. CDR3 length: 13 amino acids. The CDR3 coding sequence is TGTGCCAGCAGCTCCGCTTCGGGGACTGAAGCTTTCTTT. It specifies CASSSASGTEAFF.

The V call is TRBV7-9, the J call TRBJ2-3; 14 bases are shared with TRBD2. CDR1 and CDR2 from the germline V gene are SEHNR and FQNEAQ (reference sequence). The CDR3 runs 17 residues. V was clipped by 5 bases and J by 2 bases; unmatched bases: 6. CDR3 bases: TGTGCCAGCAGCCCAGGGACTAGCGGGGGTCCCACAGATACGCAGTATTTT. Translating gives CASSPGTSGGPTDTQYF.

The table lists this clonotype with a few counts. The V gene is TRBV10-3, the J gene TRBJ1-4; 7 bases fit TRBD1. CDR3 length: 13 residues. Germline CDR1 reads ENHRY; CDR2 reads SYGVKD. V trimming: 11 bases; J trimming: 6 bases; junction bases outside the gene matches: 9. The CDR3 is CAFTDGQDEKLFF. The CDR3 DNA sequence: TGTGCCTTCACCGATGGACAGGATGAAAAACTGTTTTTT.

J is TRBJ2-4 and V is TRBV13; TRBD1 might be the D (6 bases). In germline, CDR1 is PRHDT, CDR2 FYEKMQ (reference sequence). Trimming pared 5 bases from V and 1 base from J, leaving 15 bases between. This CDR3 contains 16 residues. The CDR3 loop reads CASSRVPGAAKNIQYF. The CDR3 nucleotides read TGTGCCAGCAGCCGAGTACCAGGGGCGGCCAAAAACATTCAGTACTTC.

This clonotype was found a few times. The CDR3 DNA follows: TGTGCCAGCAGCCGCGGACGGGTAATCGAGCAGTTCTTC. It yields the protein CASSRGRVIEQFF. The V gene is TRBV28, the J gene TRBJ2-1, with D unresolved. V shed 6 bases and J shed 10 bases, with 16 bases lying between them. The CDR3 is 13 amino acids. Germline V lookup: CDR1 MDHEN, CDR2 SYDVKM.

The CDR3 DNA follows: TGTGCCAGCAGCCAAACTTGGTTCCACGAGCAGTACTTC. Translated, it gives CASSQTWFHEQYF. This chain links TRBV3-1 with TRBJ2-4, with D hard to call. TRBJ2-7 matches the DNA end more closely, so the J call is doubtful. The CDR3 has 13 amino acids. Germline CDR1 LGHDT, CDR2 YNNKEL (reference sequence).

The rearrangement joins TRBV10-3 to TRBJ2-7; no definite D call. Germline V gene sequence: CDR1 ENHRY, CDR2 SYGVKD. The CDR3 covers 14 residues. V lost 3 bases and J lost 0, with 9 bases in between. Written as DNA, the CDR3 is TGTGCCATCAGTGACGGAGACGGCTCCTACGAGCAGTACTTC. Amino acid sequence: CAISDGDGSYEQYF.

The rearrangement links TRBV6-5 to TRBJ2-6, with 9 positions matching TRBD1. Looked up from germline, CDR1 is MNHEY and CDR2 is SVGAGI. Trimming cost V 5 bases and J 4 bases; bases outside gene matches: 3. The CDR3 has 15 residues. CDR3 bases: TGTGCCAGCAGTGGGGACAGGGCCGGGGCCAACGTCCTGACTTTC. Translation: CASSGDRAGANVLTF.

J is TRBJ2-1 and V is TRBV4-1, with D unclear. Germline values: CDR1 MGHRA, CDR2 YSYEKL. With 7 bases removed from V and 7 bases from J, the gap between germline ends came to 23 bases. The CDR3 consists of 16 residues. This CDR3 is CASNNPMADLRNEQFF. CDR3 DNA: TGCGCCAGCAACAACCCGATGGCCGACCTACGAAATGAGCAGTTCTTC.

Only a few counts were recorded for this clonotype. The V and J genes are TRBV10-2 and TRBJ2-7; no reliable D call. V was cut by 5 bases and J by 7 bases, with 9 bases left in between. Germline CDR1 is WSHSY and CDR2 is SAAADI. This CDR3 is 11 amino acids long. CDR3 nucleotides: TGCGCCAGCAGTTCCCTGGAGGAGCAGTACTTC. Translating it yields CASSSLEEQYF.

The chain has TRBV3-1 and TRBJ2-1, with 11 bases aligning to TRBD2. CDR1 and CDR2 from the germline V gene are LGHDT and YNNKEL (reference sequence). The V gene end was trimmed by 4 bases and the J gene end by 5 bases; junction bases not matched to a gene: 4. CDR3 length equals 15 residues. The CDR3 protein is CASSPGLADNNEQFF. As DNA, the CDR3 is TGTGCCAGCAGCCCGGGACTAGCGGATAACAATGAGCAGTTCTTC.